Listed below are T cell receptor beta chains from one sample, sequenced in a study of cytomegalovirus exposure and HLA in healthy donors. Assay: immunoSEQ multiplex PCR; the TCRdb copy retains only in-frame clones and omits some. Of roughly 70,000 clones listed, about 75% are singletons. Sequencing input: PBMCs. These receptors were obtained from a man aged 70 or older in good health and CMV-seronegative. CDR3s include the opening cysteine and the closing phenylalanine or tryptophan. A D gene is named only where the DNA matches it firmly.

j_gene,v_gene,d_gene,CDR3aa
TRBJ1-5,TRBV29-1,.,CSAAGDSNQPQHF
TRBJ2-7,TRBV6-6,TRBD2,CASSSPGGGAYEQYF
TRBJ1-1,TRBV7-2,TRBD1,CASSPRQGIAEAFF
TRBJ2-1,TRBV9,.,CASSVGGGSYNEQFF
TRBJ1-5,TRBV19,TRBD1,CASSTGTDSYQPQHF
TRBJ2-3,TRBV19,TRBD1,CASSPRTGEDTQYF
TRBJ2-2,TRBV28,TRBD2,CASSLAGVYTGELFF
TRBJ1-1,TRBV6-6,.,CASSLGTIEAFF
.,TRBV6-6,TRBD1,CASSPLGQGAAYEQYF
TRBJ2-7,TRBV6-6,TRBD2,CASNSGRGEGPYEQYF
TRBJ1-1,TRBV6-1,TRBD1,CASSPGTGEGTEAFF
TRBJ1-2,TRBV30,.,CAWTLPDRPLNYGYTF
TRBJ1-4,TRBV4-3,TRBD1,CASSQDLTGGFEKLFF
TRBJ2-2,TRBV6-5,TRBD1,CASTGTGPTGELFF
TRBJ1-6,TRBV13,.,CASSLGRQRYSPLHF
TRBJ1-5,TRBV27,TRBD1,CASSYEGGLPYQPQHF
.,TRBV5-6,.,CASSSLGGSYEQYF
TRBJ1-1,TRBV19,.,CASSIVDRNTEAFF
TRBJ2-3,TRBV9,.,CASSVIGGPADTQYF
TRBJ1-2,TRBV30,.,CACESVPERCGYTF
TRBJ1-4,TRBV6-5,.,CASRTDTGDEKLFF
TRBJ2-1,TRBV9,TRBD2,CASSVVGTSNEQFF
TRBJ1-5,TRBV6-5,TRBD1,CASSAQGVSNQPQHF
TRBJ2-3,TRBV7-9,.,CASSLGQGGSDTQYF
TRBJ2-1,TRBV5-1,.,CASSREGASFNEQFF
TRBJ1-1,TRBV19,.,CASTPGLPSAAFF
TRBJ2-2,TRBV6-5,TRBD2,CASSWASGQTGGELFF
TRBJ2-3,TRBV6-1,.,CASKAEALRTDTQYF
TRBJ2-3,TRBV29-1,.,CSVGSGTDTQYF
TRBJ1-4,TRBV5-6,.,CASSLRQVATNEKLFF
TRBJ2-1,TRBV7-9,.,CASSLAWRGQGEQFF
.,TRBV2,TRBD1,CASYRTGIYEQYF
TRBJ1-1,TRBV6-5,TRBD1,CASSRRGRWNTEAFF
.,TRBV5-1,TRBD2,CASSLGLAGRGSYEQYF
TRBJ2-3,TRBV6-4,TRBD2,CASSEGGRASDTQYF
TRBJ2-1,TRBV5-1,TRBD2,CASSTTSGGYNEQFF
TRBJ1-3,TRBV9,.,CASSPGGPGRISGNTIYF
TRBJ1-2,TRBV18,TRBD1,CASSPRRDSSNYGYTF
TRBJ1-1,TRBV5-5,TRBD1,CASSQLTGRTEAFF
TRBJ2-3,TRBV5-4,.,CASRRAGDTQYF
TRBJ1-1,TRBV21-1,.,CASSKGPWPGMSIEAFF
TRBJ2-3,TRBV6-4,.,CASSVEAFGTDTQYF
.,TRBV4-3,TRBD2,CASSQDVSGRADEQYF
.,TRBV29-1,TRBD1,CSVERRTGAYEQYF
TRBJ2-7,TRBV10-1,.,CASSEQLREVPLTEQYF
TRBJ2-5,TRBV2,TRBD1,CASSEETGYQETQYF
TRBJ2-7,TRBV19,TRBD2,CASSLLAGPYEQYF
TRBJ2-7,TRBV6-5,TRBD1,CASSLRDRAGYEQYF
TRBJ2-2,TRBV7-9,TRBD1,CASSSDRVPTGELFF
TRBJ2-7,TRBV5-1,TRBD1,CASSLPGTGPWAYEQYF
TRBJ2-7,TRBV30,TRBD1,CAWSVQGNVYEQYF
TRBJ1-2,TRBV6-1,.,CASKLAGSYGYTF
TRBJ2-5,TRBV30,.,CAWSVAETQYF